The 4 T cell receptor beta chains below were found in one sample sequenced in a study of cytomegalovirus exposure and HLA in healthy donors. Primers: 60 Vbeta forward and 13 Jbeta reverse. Generated by immunoSEQ multiplex PCR, the TCRdb table keeps only in-frame clones and is missing some. The data show some 150,000 clones, 75% to 85% seen once. What was sequenced was PBMCs. These receptors were taken from a man younger than 45 in good health and CMV-seropositive.

The chain employs TRBV2 and TRBJ1-2; tentative D call: TRBD1 (5 bases). Germline loops: CDR1 SNHLY, CDR2 FYNNEI. CDR3 length equals 13 residues. V lost 2 bases and J lost 3, with 7 bases in between. CDR3 coding DNA: TGTGCCAGCAGTGAACAAGGGGACTATGGCTACACCTTC. Translated, it gives CASSEQGDYGYTF.

This rearrangement joins TRBV18 to TRBJ1-1; 9 positions match TRBD1. The CDR3 has 14 residues. The ends lost 4 bases at V and 1 base at J; junction bases unmatched: 1. The germline CDR1 and CDR2 sequences are KGHSH and LQKENI. This chain's CDR3 is CASSRDRENTEAFF. The CDR3 DNA reads TGTGCCAGCTCACGGGACAGGGAGAACACTGAAGCTTTCTTT.

There are a few counts of this clone. The V call is TRBV29-1, the J call TRBJ1-2, with D maybe TRBD1 (6 bases). The germline gives CDR1 SQVTM, CDR2 ANQGSEA. The V gene lost 3 bases and the J gene lost 3 bases, with 8 bases spanning the gap. The CDR3 is made up of 12 amino acids. CDR3 in amino acids: CSVDPGDYGYTF. The CDR3 nucleotides are TGCAGCGTTGACCCAGGGGACTATGGCTACACCTTC. Full variable domain (missing parts from reference TRBV29-1 and TRBJ1-2): SAVISQKPSRDICQRGTSLTIQCQVDSQVTMMFWYRQQPGQSLTLIATANQGSEATYESGFVIDKFPISRPNLTFSTLTVSNMSPEDSSIYLCSVDPGDYGYTFGSGTRLTVV.

This rearrangement joins TRBV5-1 to TRBJ1-2; 8 nucleotides match TRBD1. The length of the CDR3 is 12 residues. CDR1 SGHRS and CDR2 YFSETQ come from the germline V gene. V was pared by 2 bases and J by 7 bases, with 1 base of the junction left unmatched. This chain's CDR3 is CASSFDRGGYTF. The CDR3 DNA sequence: TGCGCCAGCAGCTTTGACAGGGGTGGCTACACCTTC.